This is a list of T cell receptor beta chains from one sample in a study of early T cells in non-severe SARS-CoV-2 infection. One entry per CDR3 protein results from TCRdb running MiXCR on the 5' RACE reads. This table has 25,000 to 30,000 distinct CDR3 sequences, roughly 4.5% appearing once. Input material: whole blood. The receptor source for this set is an adult who was a healthcare worker with PCR-confirmed SARS-CoV-2 infection or an uninfected control (not recorded which). Each CDR3 is given with its conserved first and last residue. The D gene is left open where the match is weak. Size tells how often a clone was seen (once, few, many) or the class of an expanded clone, and some rows leave it out.

j_gene: TRBJ1-2; v_gene: TRBV29-1; abundance: many; d_gene: TRBD1; CDR3nt: TGCAGCTTCGACAGGGGACTGAACTATGGCTACACCTTC; CDR3aa: CSFDRGLNYGYTF
j_gene: TRBJ2-5; v_gene: TRBV12-2; abundance: many; d_gene: NA; CDR3nt: TGTGCAAGTCGCTTGGCTACCGGGACCATCCAAGAGACCCAGTACTTC; CDR3aa: CASRLATGTIQETQYF
j_gene: TRBJ2-1; v_gene: TRBV7-3; abundance: many; d_gene: NA; CDR3nt: TGTGCCAGCAGCTCTTCGGACTATGAGCAGTTCTTC; CDR3aa: CASSSSDYEQFF
j_gene: TRBJ2-1; v_gene: TRBV6-5; abundance: many; d_gene: NA; CDR3nt: TGTGCCAGCAGACTTAACCAGGGAGCCTACAATGAGCAGTTCTTC; CDR3aa: CASRLNQGAYNEQFF
j_gene: TRBJ2-7; v_gene: TRBV6-2/TRBV6-3; abundance: many; d_gene: TRBD1; CDR3nt: TGTGCCAGCAGTTACAGGGACAGCAACTCCTACGAGCAGTACTTC; CDR3aa: CASSYRDSNSYEQYF
j_gene: TRBJ1-1; v_gene: TRBV6-1; abundance: NA; d_gene: NA; CDR3nt: TGTGCCAGCAGTGCGCTCACCCAAGCGAACACTGAAGCTTTCTTT; CDR3aa: CASSALTQANTEAFF
j_gene: TRBJ1-2; v_gene: TRBV28; abundance: few; d_gene: NA; CDR3nt: TGTGCCAGCAGGGAACAGTCAAACTCAAACTATGGCTACACCTTC; CDR3aa: CASREQSNSNYGYTF
j_gene: TRBJ2-3; v_gene: TRBV6-2/TRBV6-3; abundance: many; d_gene: NA; CDR3nt: TGTGCCAGCAGTTACGCCCCCACTAGCACAGATACGCAGTATTTT; CDR3aa: CASSYAPTSTDTQYF
j_gene: TRBJ1-3; v_gene: TRBV5-4; abundance: many; d_gene: NA; CDR3nt: TGTGCCAGCAGCATTTTTCAGGGTTCGGAGGGAAACACCATATATTTT; CDR3aa: CASSIFQGSEGNTIYF
j_gene: TRBJ2-5; v_gene: TRBV14; abundance: many; d_gene: NA; CDR3nt: TGTGCCAGCAGCCACCAGGGGAAGCGGGAGACCCAGTACTTC; CDR3aa: CASSHQGKRETQYF
j_gene: TRBJ2-2; v_gene: TRBV5-4; abundance: many; d_gene: NA; CDR3nt: TGTGCCAGCAGCTTGGCCAAAGGTAGCGGGAACACCGGGGAGCTGTTTTTT; CDR3aa: CASSLAKGSGNTGELFF
j_gene: TRBJ1-2; v_gene: TRBV18; abundance: few; d_gene: NA; CDR3nt: TGTGCCAGCTCAGCCAGACAGCTAGCTAACTATGGCTACACCTTC; CDR3aa: CASSARQLANYGYTF
j_gene: TRBJ1-2; v_gene: TRBV3-1; abundance: many; d_gene: NA; CDR3nt: TGTGCCAGCAGCCAAGTTACCGGGACACTCTATGGCTACACCTTC; CDR3aa: CASSQVTGTLYGYTF
j_gene: TRBJ1-1; v_gene: TRBV19; abundance: few; d_gene: NA; CDR3nt: TGTGCCAGTAGTCGACTAGAGGGCACTGAAGCTTTCTTT; CDR3aa: CASSRLEGTEAFF
j_gene: TRBJ2-3; v_gene: TRBV4-3; abundance: many; d_gene: TRBD2; CDR3nt: TGCGCCAGCAGCCAATGGGAGGGCGCAGATACGCAGTATTTT; CDR3aa: CASSQWEGADTQYF
j_gene: TRBJ1-4; v_gene: TRBV12-3/TRBV12-4; abundance: many; d_gene: TRBD1; CDR3nt: TGTGCCAGCAGTTGGGACAGTGGAAAGGAAAAACTGTTTTTT; CDR3aa: CASSWDSGKEKLFF
j_gene: TRBJ2-2; v_gene: TRBV12-3/TRBV12-4; abundance: NA; d_gene: NA; CDR3nt: TGTGCCAGCAGTTTAGGTCAGCCGAACACCGGGGAGCTGTTTTTT; CDR3aa: CASSLGQPNTGELFF
j_gene: TRBJ2-1; v_gene: TRBV6-2/TRBV6-3; abundance: NA; d_gene: TRBD2; CDR3nt: TGTGCCAGCCGCTACCGGACTAGCGTTTTCTACAATGAGCAGTTCTTC; CDR3aa: CASRYRTSVFYNEQFF
j_gene: TRBJ1-3; v_gene: TRBV7-2; abundance: many; d_gene: NA; CDR3nt: TGTGCCAGCAGCCCGAGCGGGGGATCCGGAAACACCATATATTTT; CDR3aa: CASSPSGGSGNTIYF
j_gene: TRBJ2-2; v_gene: TRBV19; abundance: many; d_gene: TRBD1; CDR3nt: TGTGCCAGTAACCCCGACAGGGATAACACCGGGGAGCTGTTTTTT; CDR3aa: CASNPDRDNTGELFF
j_gene: TRBJ2-1; v_gene: TRBV12-3/TRBV12-4; abundance: few; d_gene: NA; CDR3nt: TGTGCCAGCGGGACTGCGACCGGTCATGAGCAGTTCTTC; CDR3aa: CASGTATGHEQFF
j_gene: TRBJ2-4; v_gene: TRBV2; abundance: many; d_gene: NA; CDR3nt: TGTGCCAGCAGTGAAAAGTGGGGGAAAAACATTCAGTACTTC; CDR3aa: CASSEKWGKNIQYF
j_gene: TRBJ1-2; v_gene: TRBV7-2; abundance: many; d_gene: TRBD1; CDR3nt: TGTGCCAGCAGCCCGCGACAGGGTGACCTCATCTATGGCTACACCTTC; CDR3aa: CASSPRQGDLIYGYTF
j_gene: TRBJ2-3; v_gene: TRBV7-2; abundance: few; d_gene: NA; CDR3nt: TGTGCCAGCAGCTTAATGGCCCGGCGGGGCACAGATACGCAGTATTTT; CDR3aa: CASSLMARRGTDTQYF
j_gene: TRBJ2-3; v_gene: TRBV5-4; abundance: many; d_gene: NA; CDR3nt: TGTGCCAGCAGCGCCGACATGAGCACAGATACGCAGTATTTT; CDR3aa: CASSADMSTDTQYF
j_gene: TRBJ1-3; v_gene: TRBV15; abundance: few; d_gene: TRBD1; CDR3nt: TGTGCCACCAGCAGGACGACAGGGTTTCTCTCTGGAAACACCATATATTTT; CDR3aa: CATSRTTGFLSGNTIYF
j_gene: TRBJ1-1; v_gene: TRBV7-2; abundance: many; d_gene: NA; CDR3nt: TGTGCCAGCAGCTTTGGGGGATCTGAAGCTTTCTTT; CDR3aa: CASSFGGSEAFF
j_gene: TRBJ2-1; v_gene: TRBV28; abundance: medium-sized; d_gene: NA; CDR3nt: TGTGCCAGCAGTTCTATAGAAAGCTCCTACAATGAGCAGTTCTTC; CDR3aa: CASSSIESSYNEQFF
j_gene: TRBJ2-2; v_gene: TRBV7-8; abundance: NA; d_gene: NA; CDR3nt: TGTGCCAGCAGCTTATTAGCCGGGACTGGGCTCCCTGCCGGGGAGCTGTTTTTT; CDR3aa: CASSLLAGTGLPAGELFF
j_gene: TRBJ1-3; v_gene: TRBV20-1; abundance: many; d_gene: NA; CDR3nt: TGCAGTGTTCGGGGGGCGAGTCTGTCTGGAAACACCATATATTTT; CDR3aa: CSVRGASLSGNTIYF